There are a few counts of the clone carrying this T cell receptor (beta chain). Its antigen is currently unknown. This sample is drawn from a study of beta chain features in type 1 diabetes. Isolated RNA was reverse transcribed in full, so expressed TCRB transcripts were sequenced. Sequencing used immunoSEQ multiplex PCR; TCRdb keeps in-frame clones, though not all of them. The profile shows about 620,000 clones, 15% to 18% of them singletons. Study-wide points: Whether HLA type affects TCRB rearrangement stayed undetermined in the present work.

The CDR3 is made up of 13 amino acids. Trimming cost V 1 base and J 5 bases, with 8 bases left between them. CDR1 SGHNT and CDR2 YENEEA come from the germline V gene. The V gene is TRBV11-3, the J gene TRBJ1-1, with D perhaps matching TRBD1 (5 bases). The clonotype comes from a man younger than 35 in good health. The material sequenced was naive CD4+ T cells from blood. The DNA of the CDR3 is TGTGCCAGCAGCTTAGGGCCAGGGACTGAAGCTTTCTTT. The encoded protein is CASSLGPGTEAFF.